This entry lists 32 T cell receptor beta chains sequenced from one sample in a study of cytomegalovirus exposure and HLA in healthy donors. Some clones are missing from TCRdb's copy, which holds only in-frame ones; the method was immunoSEQ multiplex PCR. The data contain over 200,000 clones, 80% to 90% of them singletons. Sequencing used PBMCs. These receptors originate from a woman aged 18-35 years in good health and CMV-seropositive.

The chain uses TRBV5-6 and TRBJ2-7, with 10 bases fitting TRBD1. Germline-derived CDR1 and CDR2 are SGHDT and YYEEEE. Trimming at V came to 4 bases and at J to 2 bases, leaving 9 bases not matched to a gene. There are 16 residues in the CDR3. CDR3 in amino acids: CASSPFPGQGTYEQYF. The CDR3 nucleotides are TGTGCCAGCAGCCCATTTCCGGGACAGGGGACCTACGAGCAGTACTTC. Drawing the rest from reference TRBV5-6 and TRBJ2-7, the complete variable domain is DAGVTQSPTHLIKTRGQQVTLRCSPKSGHDTVSWYQQALGQGPQFIFQYYEEEERQRGNFPDRFSGHQFPNYSSELNVNALLLGDSALYLCASSPFPGQGTYEQYFGPGTRLTVT.

This chain uses TRBV25-1 with TRBJ2-1; 8 nucleotides match TRBD2. Germline CDR1 and CDR2: MGHDK and SYGVNS. The CDR3 has 14 amino acids. Losses at the gene ends were 10 bases for V and 9 bases for J; bases not matched to a gene: 14. This chain's CDR3 is CATTRTSLRGEQFF. CDR3 coding DNA: TGTGCCACCACCCGGACTAGCTTGCGAGGTGAGCAGTTCTTC.

The V and J genes are TRBV7-8 and TRBJ1-1; 10 nucleotides match TRBD1. The trim removed 5 bases at V and 7 bases at J, leaving 13 bases unmatched. CDR3 length: 16 residues. From germline, CDR1 is SGHVS and CDR2 FQNEAQ. In DNA, the CDR3 is TGTGCCAGCAGCCTGTCGGGACAGGGGTTTATGGGTGAAGCTTTCTTT. Translation gives CASSLSGQGFMGEAFF.

The chain recombines TRBV7-2 with TRBJ1-2, with D possibly matching TRBD1 (6 bases). The CDR3 has 17 amino acids. Per the germline V gene, CDR1 is SGHTA and CDR2 is FQGNSA. V was clipped by 5 bases and J by 2 bases, with 21 bases between them. The CDR3, as DNA: TGTGCCAGCAGCCCACGTTGGGGGCGCTGGTCCAACTATGGCTACACCTTC. Translating it yields CASSPRWGRWSNYGYTF.

The V call is TRBV9, the J call TRBJ2-3, with D possibly TRBD2 on 6 matching bases. Looked up from germline, CDR1 is SGDLS and CDR2 is YYNGEE. Trimming left V 0 bases short and J 1 base short, with 9 bases between. This CDR3 comprises 15 residues. The DNA of the CDR3 is TGTGCCAGCAGCGTAGGGGGGGTCGGCACAGATACGCAGTATTTT. This translates into CASSVGGVGTDTQYF.

This sequence joins TRBV27 and TRBJ1-3; the D gene is possibly TRBD1 (6 bases). The CDR3 is 14 amino acids. V lost 6 bases and J 4 bases, leaving 13 bases between the germline ends. Germline CDR1 and CDR2: MNHEY and SMNVEV (reference sequence). The CDR3 DNA reads as TGTGCCAGCAGGGATGCAGGGGTAGGAAACACCATATATTTT. Translated: CASRDAGVGNTIYF.

The V and J genes are TRBV4-1 and TRBJ1-1, with a weak D call TRBD1 (5 bases). The CDR3 totals 13 residues. Germline V lookup: CDR1 MGHRA, CDR2 YSYEKL. Between the trimmed V and J ends, which lost 1 base and 7 bases, there was a span of 10 bases. The chain's CDR3 is CASSQVGTDEAFF. In DNA, the CDR3 is TGCGCCAGCAGCCAAGTCGGGACTGATGAAGCTTTCTTT.

This chain links TRBV20-1 with TRBJ2-7; D is ambiguous. The CDR3 sequence is 11 residues long. Between the trimmed V and J ends, which lost 0 bases and 6 bases, there was a span of 6 bases. In germline, CDR1 is DFQATT, CDR2 SNEGSKA (reference sequence). The CDR3 sequence is CSARETAEQYF. The CDR3 DNA reads as TGCAGTGCTAGAGAAACAGCCGAGCAGTACTTC.

The V gene is TRBV5-6, the J gene TRBJ2-7; D might be TRBD2 (6 bases). Germline V gene lookup returns CDR1 SGHDT and CDR2 YYEEEE. The CDR3 has 15 amino acids. V lost 4 bases to trimming and J lost 1 base, with 15 bases between them. The CDR3 nucleotides read TGTGCCAGCAGCGGTAGCGGATTGCGTTCCTACGAGCAGTACTTC. Translating gives CASSGSGLRSYEQYF.

The chain has TRBV15 and TRBJ1-3; D call uncertain. The V gene's germline CDR1 is LNHNV and CDR2 YYDKDF (reference sequence). This CDR3 region has 15 residues. Trimming cost V 0 bases and J 0 bases, with 6 bases left between them. CDR3: CATSRDQVSGNTIYF. The CDR3 DNA reads as TGTGCCACCAGCAGAGACCAGGTCTCTGGAAACACCATATATTTT.

J is TRBJ2-1 and V is TRBV6-6; 11 nucleotides match TRBD1. The CDR3 consists of 15 residues. Germline assignment: CDR1 MNHNY and CDR2 SVGAGI (reference sequence). The J segment lost 8 bases and the V segment lost 5 bases, leaving 8 bases of the junction unmatched. As DNA, the CDR3 is TGTGCCAGCAGTATGGACAGGGGGCTTTTAGATGAGCAGTTCTTC. Its translation is CASSMDRGLLDEQFF.

The chain employs TRBV7-9 and TRBJ2-1; TRBD2 matches 10 bases. V was clipped by 2 bases and J by 8 bases; unmatched bases: 6. The germline V gene encodes CDR1 SEHNR and CDR2 FQNEAQ (reference sequence). The CDR3 covers 15 residues. The CDR3 spells CASSLILAGVHEQFF. The CDR3 coding sequence is TGTGCCAGCAGCTTAATCCTAGCGGGAGTTCATGAGCAGTTCTTC.

This chain connects TRBV7-9 to TRBJ1-2, with D possibly matching TRBD1 (6 bases). The germline CDR1 and CDR2 sequences are SEHNR and FQNEAQ (reference sequence). CDR3 length: 17 residues. Trimming stripped 5 bases from V and 2 bases from J, with 21 bases between. CDR3 nucleotide sequence: TGTGCCAGCAGCCAATCCCTCCCAGGGGCCTCAAACTATGGCTACACCTTC. It specifies CASSQSLPGASNYGYTF.

V and J are TRBV28 and TRBJ1-4; 9 nucleotides line up with TRBD1. J was trimmed by 11 bases and V by 5 bases; bases with no gene match: 9. CDR1 and CDR2 (germline): MDHEN, SYDVKM. This CDR3 is built from 14 residues. The CDR3 region has the DNA TGTGCCAGCAGTGTGAAACAGGGGGCTGGTAAACTGTTTTTT. The encoded protein is CASSVKQGAGKLFF.

The genes are TRBV9 and TRBJ2-7; TRBD2 matches at 9 bases. The CDR3 is 15 amino acids. The V gene's germline CDR1 is SGDLS and CDR2 YYNGEE. Trimming at V came to 0 bases and at J to 6 bases, leaving 7 bases not matched to a gene. The CDR3 loop is CASSVEVAGAGEQYF. The CDR3 DNA follows: TGTGCCAGCAGCGTAGAAGTAGCGGGAGCGGGCGAGCAGTACTTC. Drawing the rest from reference TRBV9 and TRBJ2-7, the complete variable domain is DSGVTQTPKHLITATGQRVTLRCSPRSGDLSVYWYQQSLDQGLQFLIQYYNGEERAKGNILERFSAQQFPDLHSELNLSSLELGDSALYFCASSVEVAGAGEQYFGPGTRLTVT.

A remark on this clone: A junction end diverges from the germline sequence, so it may reflect a read error. V and J are TRBV13 and TRBJ2-1; 14 positions agree with TRBD2. Per germline, CDR1 PRHDT and CDR2 FYEKMQ (reference sequence). This CDR3 comprises 15 residues. CDR3 amino acids: CASSLGLAGGNEQFF. CDR3 sequence (DNA): TGTGCCAGCAGCCTAGGACTAGCGGGAGGAAATGAGCAGTTCTTC.

DNA of the CDR3: TGTGCCAGCAGCTCGGGACTCTATGGCTACACCTTC. Translating it yields CASSSGLYGYTF. The J gene is TRBJ1-2, the V gene TRBV5-6; tentatively, D is TRBD1 (5 bases). Trimming pared 3 bases from V and 4 bases from J, leaving 7 bases between. Germline V gene data show CDR1 as SGHDT and CDR2 as YYEEEE. This CDR3 region has 12 residues.

This sequence joins TRBV28 and TRBJ2-7, with a weak D call TRBD2 (5 bases). This CDR3 contains 16 residues. Germline CDR1 is MDHEN and CDR2 is SYDVKM. V was pared by 1 base and J by 0 bases, with 13 bases between. In DNA form, the CDR3 reads TGTGCCAGCAGTTTATCGGGGTTCTGGAGCTCCTACGAGCAGTACTTC. Protein sequence: CASSLSGFWSSYEQYF.

This clone has a single count. V usage is TRBV11-2 and J usage is TRBJ2-1, with 12 bases matching TRBD2. CDR3 length: 15 residues. Germline CDR1 SGHAT, CDR2 FQNNGV. Trimming cost V 1 base and J 10 bases; bases outside gene matches: 5. The CDR3 nucleotides are TGTGCCAGCAGCTTAGGGGCTAGCGGGAGGGGAGAGCAGTTCTTC. Its translation: CASSLGASGRGEQFF. Complete variable domain (other parts from reference TRBV11-2 and TRBJ2-1): EAGVAQSPRYKIIEKRQSVAFWCNPISGHATLYWYQQILGQGPKLLIQFQNNGVVDDSQLPKDRFSAERLKGVDSTLKIQPAKLEDSAVYLCASSLGASGRGEQFFGPGTRLTVL.

This rearrangement joins TRBV11-2 to TRBJ2-7; D ambiguous. With 3 bases removed from V and 5 bases from J, the gap between germline ends came to 8 bases. The V gene's germline CDR1 is SGHAT and CDR2 FQNNGV. The CDR3 is 12 amino acids. The CDR3 spells CASSFSRNEQYF. In DNA, the CDR3 is TGTGCCAGCAGCTTTTCGCGGAACGAGCAGTACTTC.

The V gene is TRBV6-6, the J gene TRBJ2-5, with D tentatively TRBD1 (6 bases). Germline-derived CDR1 and CDR2 are MNHNY and SVGAGI (reference sequence). This CDR3 spans 14 amino acids. Trimming left V 2 bases short and J 5 bases short, with 12 bases between. CDR3 nucleotide sequence: TGTGCCAGCAGTTACCAGGGGCGCGGGGAGACCCAGTACTTC. It yields the protein CASSYQGRGETQYF.

This clone showed up just once. The V and J genes are TRBV7-6 and TRBJ1-1, with no clear D. There are 14 residues in the CDR3. The germline V gene has CDR1 SGHVS and CDR2 FNYEAQ. Trimming shortened V by 5 bases and J by 1 base, and 11 bases separated the two germline ends. CDR3 coding DNA: TGTGCCAGCAGCGAAAGAACCGGGAACACTGAAGCTTTCTTT. Amino acids: CASSERTGNTEAFF.

This sequence joins TRBV5-1 and TRBJ1-5; D might be TRBD1 (6 bases). The CDR3 contains 14 residues. Germline V gene data show CDR1 as SGHRS and CDR2 as YFSETQ. Trimming removed 4 bases at V and 6 bases at J, with 14 bases between. CDR3 amino acids: CASSQGQFGQPQHF. CDR3 nucleotide sequence: TGCGCCAGCAGCCAGGGACAATTTGGTCAGCCCCAGCATTTT.

The chain employs TRBV25-1 and TRBJ2-1; 7 bases are shared with TRBD2. V trimming: 3 bases; J trimming: 9 bases; junction bases outside the gene matches: 11. CDR3 size: 15 residues. Germline V gene lookup returns CDR1 MGHDK and CDR2 SYGVNS. CDR3 DNA: TGTGCCAGCAGTGACCCCCCGGGGGGAGCTGCTGAGCAGTTCTTC. Translating it yields CASSDPPGGAAEQFF.

V is TRBV28 and J is TRBJ2-1; D uncertain. The CDR3 totals 12 residues. The V and J ends lost 5 bases and 7 bases respectively, with 9 bases between them. CDR1 and CDR2 from the germline V gene are MDHEN and SYDVKM. The CDR3, as DNA: TGTGCCAGCAGTATCCAGCGTAATGAGCAGTTCTTC. Its translation: CASSIQRNEQFF.

The V gene is TRBV27, the J gene TRBJ2-1; D may be TRBD2 (5 bases). CDR1 and CDR2 (germline): MNHEY, SMNVEV (reference sequence). The CDR3 sequence is 14 residues long. V was cut by 4 bases and J by 8 bases, with 15 bases left in between. This chain's CDR3 is CASSSPGLPDEQFF. The CDR3 bases are TGTGCCAGCAGTTCCCCCGGACTCCCAGATGAGCAGTTCTTC.

The chain is built from TRBV28 and TRBJ2-7, with D perhaps matching TRBD2 (6 bases). Germline CDR1 reads MDHEN; CDR2 reads SYDVKM. V was trimmed by 1 base and J by 6 bases, leaving 10 bases between them. The CDR3 has 13 residues. The CDR3 protein is CASSLLRGPEQYF. In DNA, the CDR3 is TGTGCCAGCAGTTTATTGCGGGGCCCCGAGCAGTACTTC.

This chain uses TRBV9 with TRBJ2-5, with TRBD2 matching over 10 bases. Germline-derived CDR1 and CDR2 are SGDLS and YYNGEE. The CDR3 extends over 15 amino acids. The V segment lost 4 bases and the J segment 4 bases; nucleotides outside the gene matches: 7. CDR3 nucleotide sequence: TGTGCCAGCAGCTCCTCCAGCGGGAGGGGAGAGACCCAGTACTTC. It codes for CASSSSSGRGETQYF.

The J gene is TRBJ2-3, the V gene TRBV5-6; TRBD1 might be the D (6 bases). The CDR3 sequence is 15 residues long. From germline, CDR1 is SGHDT and CDR2 YYEEEE. The V end lost 1 base, the J end lost 1 base, and 10 bases lay between the germline ends. The CDR3 reads CASSLYRDRTDTQYF. DNA for the CDR3: TGTGCCAGCAGCTTGTACAGGGACCGCACAGATACGCAGTATTTT.

The chain joins TRBV7-2 to TRBJ2-1; 11 bases agree with TRBD2. The V gene end was trimmed by 4 bases and the J gene end by 1 base; junction bases not matched to a gene: 3. The CDR3 has 16 residues. Germline loops: CDR1 SGHTA, CDR2 FQGNSA. The CDR3 protein is CASSSSSGRSYNEQFF. The CDR3 nucleotides read TGTGCCAGCAGCTCCTCTAGCGGGAGGTCCTACAATGAGCAGTTCTTC.

This clone occurred once. This chain links TRBV7-2 with TRBJ1-5, with D possibly being TRBD1 (6 bases). This CDR3 contains 14 residues. The V gene lost 5 bases and the J gene lost 6 bases, with 14 bases spanning the gap. Germline V gene data show CDR1 as SGHTA and CDR2 as FQGNSA. The CDR3 here is CASSPGHRGQPQHF. CDR3 in DNA: TGTGCCAGCAGCCCGGGACACCGGGGTCAGCCCCAGCATTTT.

V is TRBV14 and J is TRBJ1-3; D is unresolved. CDR1 and CDR2 from the germline V gene are SGHDN and FVKESK. Trimming left V 1 base short and J 0 bases short, with 13 bases between. The CDR3 runs to 17 residues. The CDR3, as DNA: TGTGCCAGCAGCCAAGTAGAGGGTACTCTCTCTGGAAACACCATATATTTT. The encoded protein is CASSQVEGTLSGNTIYF.